Listed here is a single T cell receptor beta chain. The antigen is undetermined. The sample is drawn from a study of cytomegalovirus exposure and HLA in healthy donors. The study, taken as a whole, reports: Association of a missense DCLRE1C variant with TCR beta V- and J-gene trimming was reported in a later analysis.

Amplification used 60 Vbeta primers and 13 Jbeta primers. This table comes from immunoSEQ multiplex PCR, and its TCRdb copy is limited to in-frame clones, with some not included. The profile covers a few hundred thousand clones, with approximately 81% appearing a single time and 2.9% taken by the ten largest. In germline, CDR1 is SNHLY, CDR2 FYNNEI. With 7 bases removed from V and 4 bases from J, the gap between germline ends came to 10 bases. CDR3 length: 12 amino acids. Sequenced sample: PBMCs. The chain is built from TRBV2 and TRBJ1-2, with D perhaps TRBD1 (5 bases). The sequence came from a young man in good health and CMV-seronegative. The chain's CDR3 is CASNGGSYGYTF. CDR3 nucleotide sequence: TGTGCCAGCAACGGGGGTAGCTATGGCTACACCTTC.